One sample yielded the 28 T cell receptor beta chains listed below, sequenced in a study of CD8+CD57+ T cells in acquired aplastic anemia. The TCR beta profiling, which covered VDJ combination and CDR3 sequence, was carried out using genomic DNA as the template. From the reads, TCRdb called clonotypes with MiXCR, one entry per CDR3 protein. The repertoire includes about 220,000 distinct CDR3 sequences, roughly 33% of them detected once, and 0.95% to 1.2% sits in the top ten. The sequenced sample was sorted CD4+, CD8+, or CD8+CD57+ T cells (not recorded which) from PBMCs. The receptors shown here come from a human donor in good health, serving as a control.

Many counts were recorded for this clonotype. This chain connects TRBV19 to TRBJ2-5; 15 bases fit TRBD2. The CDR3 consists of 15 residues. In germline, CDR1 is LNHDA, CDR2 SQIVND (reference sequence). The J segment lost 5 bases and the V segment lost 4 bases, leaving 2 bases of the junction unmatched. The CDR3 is CASSRGLAGGETQYF. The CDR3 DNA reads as TGTGCCAGTAGTAGGGGACTAGCGGGAGGCGAGACCCAGTACTTC.

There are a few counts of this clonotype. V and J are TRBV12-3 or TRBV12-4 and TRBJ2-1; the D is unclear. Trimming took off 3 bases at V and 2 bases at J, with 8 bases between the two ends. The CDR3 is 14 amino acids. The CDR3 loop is CASSFGGTYNEQFF. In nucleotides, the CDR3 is TGTGCCAGCAGTTTCGGCGGAACCTACAATGAGCAGTTCTTC.

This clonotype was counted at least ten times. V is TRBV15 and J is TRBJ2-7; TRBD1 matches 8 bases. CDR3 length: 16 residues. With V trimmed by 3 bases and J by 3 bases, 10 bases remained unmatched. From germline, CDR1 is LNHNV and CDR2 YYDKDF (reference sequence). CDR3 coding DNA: TGTGCCACCAGCAGCAAGACAGGGGCGGGGTACTACGAGCAGTACTTC. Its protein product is CATSSKTGAGYYEQYF.

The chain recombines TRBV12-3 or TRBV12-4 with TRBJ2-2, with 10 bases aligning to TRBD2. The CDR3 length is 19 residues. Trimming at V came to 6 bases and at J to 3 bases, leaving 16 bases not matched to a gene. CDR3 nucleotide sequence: TGTGCCAGCAGCCCTGGTCTCTATAGACTAGCGGGCGACACCGGGGAGCTGTTTTTT. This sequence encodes CASSPGLYRLAGDTGELFF.

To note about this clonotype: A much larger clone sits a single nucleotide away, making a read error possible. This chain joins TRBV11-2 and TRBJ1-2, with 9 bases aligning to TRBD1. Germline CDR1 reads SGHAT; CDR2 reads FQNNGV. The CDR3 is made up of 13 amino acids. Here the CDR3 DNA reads TGTGCCGGCAGACAATCGGGACAGGGAGCCTACACCTTC. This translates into CAGRQSGQGAYTF. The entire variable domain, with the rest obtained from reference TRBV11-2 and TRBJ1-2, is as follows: EAGVAQSPRYKIIEKRQSVAFWCNPISGHATLYWYQQILGQGPKLLIQFQNNGVVDDSQLPKDRFSAERLKGVDSTLKIQPAKLEDSAVYLCAGRQSGQGAYTFGSGTRLTVV.

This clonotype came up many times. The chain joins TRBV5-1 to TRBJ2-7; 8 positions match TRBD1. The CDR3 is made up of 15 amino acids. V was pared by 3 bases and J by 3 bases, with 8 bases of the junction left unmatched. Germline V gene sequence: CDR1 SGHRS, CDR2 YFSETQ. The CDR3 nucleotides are TGCGCCAGCAGCTCGACAGGGGCCGTCTACTACGAGCAGTACTTC. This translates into CASSSTGAVYYEQYF.

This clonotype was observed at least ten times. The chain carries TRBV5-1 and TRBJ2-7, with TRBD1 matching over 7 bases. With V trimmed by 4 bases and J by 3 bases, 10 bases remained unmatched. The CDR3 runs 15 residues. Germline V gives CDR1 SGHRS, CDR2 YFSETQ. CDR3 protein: CASSETTGFFYEQYF. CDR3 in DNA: TGCGCCAGCAGCGAAACGACAGGGTTTTTCTACGAGCAGTACTTC.

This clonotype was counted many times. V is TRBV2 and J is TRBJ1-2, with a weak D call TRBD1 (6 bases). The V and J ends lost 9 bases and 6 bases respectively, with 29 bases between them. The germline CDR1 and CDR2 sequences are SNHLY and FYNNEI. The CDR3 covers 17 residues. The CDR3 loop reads CASNKRPTGGRQDGYTF. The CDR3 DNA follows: TGTGCCAGTAACAAAAGGCCGACAGGAGGGCGTCAGGATGGCTACACCTTC. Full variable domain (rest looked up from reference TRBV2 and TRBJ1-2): EPEVTQTPSHQVTQMGQEVILRCVPISNHLYFYWYRQILGQKVEFLVSFYNNEISEKSEIFDDQFSVERPDGSNFTLKIRSTKLEDSAMYFCASNKRPTGGRQDGYTFGSGTRLTVV.

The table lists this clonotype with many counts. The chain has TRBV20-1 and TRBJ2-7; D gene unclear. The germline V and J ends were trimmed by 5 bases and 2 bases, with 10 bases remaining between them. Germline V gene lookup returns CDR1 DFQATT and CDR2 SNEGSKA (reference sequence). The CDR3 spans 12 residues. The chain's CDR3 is CSAGFGPYEQYF. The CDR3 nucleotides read TGCAGTGCTGGTTTCGGGCCCTACGAGCAGTACTTC.

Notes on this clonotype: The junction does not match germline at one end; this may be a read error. This CDR3 is CASSSPPRDASYNEQSF. DNA of the CDR3: TGTGCCAGTAGTTCTCCCCCCAGGGATGCCTCCTACAATGAGCAGTCCTTC. The chain is built from TRBV19 and TRBJ2-1; possibly TRBD1 for D (5 bases). This CDR3 is 17 amino acids long. CDR1 is LNHDA, CDR2 SQIVND, per germline (reference sequence). Complete variable domain (other parts from reference TRBV19 and TRBJ2-1): DGGITQSPKYLFRKEGQNVTLSCEQNLNHDAMYWYRQDPGQGLRLIYYSQIVNDFQKGDIAEGYSVSREKKESFPLTVTSAQKNPTAFYLCASSSPPRDASYNEQSFGPGTRLTVL.

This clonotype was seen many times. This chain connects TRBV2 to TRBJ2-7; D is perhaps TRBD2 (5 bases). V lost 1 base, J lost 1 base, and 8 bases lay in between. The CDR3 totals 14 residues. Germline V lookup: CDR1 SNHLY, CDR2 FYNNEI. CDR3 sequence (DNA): TGTGCCAGCAGTGAAGGTCTAGCTTCCTACGAGCAGTACTTC. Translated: CASSEGLASYEQYF. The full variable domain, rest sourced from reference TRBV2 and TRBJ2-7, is EPEVTQTPSHQVTQMGQEVILRCVPISNHLYFYWYRQILGQKVEFLVSFYNNEISEKSEIFDDQFSVERPDGSNFTLKIRSTKLEDSAMYFCASSEGLASYEQYFGPGTRLTVT.

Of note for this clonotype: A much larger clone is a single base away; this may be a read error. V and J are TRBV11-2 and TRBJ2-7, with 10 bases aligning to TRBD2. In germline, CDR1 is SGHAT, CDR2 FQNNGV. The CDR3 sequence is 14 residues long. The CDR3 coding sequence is TGTTCCAGCAGCCTGACTAGCGGGTCCTACGAGCAGTACTTC. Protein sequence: CSSSLTSGSYEQYF.

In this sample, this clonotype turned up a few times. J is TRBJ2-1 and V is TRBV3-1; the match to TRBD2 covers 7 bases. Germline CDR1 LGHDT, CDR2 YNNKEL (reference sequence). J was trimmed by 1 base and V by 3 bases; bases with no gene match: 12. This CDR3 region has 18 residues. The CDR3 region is CASSHRLAVALSYNEQFF. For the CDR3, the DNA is TGTGCCAGCAGCCATCGTCTAGCGGTGGCCCTATCCTACAATGAGCAGTTCTTC.

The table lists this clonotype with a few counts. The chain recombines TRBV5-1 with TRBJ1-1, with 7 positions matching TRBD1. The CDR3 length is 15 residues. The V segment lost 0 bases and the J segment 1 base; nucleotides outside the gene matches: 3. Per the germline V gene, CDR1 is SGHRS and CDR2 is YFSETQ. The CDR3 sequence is CASSLGGTENTEAFF. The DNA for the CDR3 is TGCGCCAGCAGCTTGGGTGGGACAGAGAACACTGAAGCTTTCTTT.

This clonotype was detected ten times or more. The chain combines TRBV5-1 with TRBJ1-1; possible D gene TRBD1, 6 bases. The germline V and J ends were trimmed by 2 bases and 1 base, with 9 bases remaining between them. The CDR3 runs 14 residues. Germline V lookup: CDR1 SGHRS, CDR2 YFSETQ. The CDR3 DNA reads TGCGCCAGCAGCTTTGTACAGGGGAACACTGAAGCTTTCTTT. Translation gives CASSFVQGNTEAFF.

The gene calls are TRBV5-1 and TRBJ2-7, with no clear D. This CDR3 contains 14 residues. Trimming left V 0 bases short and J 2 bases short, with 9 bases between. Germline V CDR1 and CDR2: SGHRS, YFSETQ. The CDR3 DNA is TGCGCCAGCAGCTTGGCTTTGGGTACCTACGAGCAGTACTTC. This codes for CASSLALGTYEQYF.

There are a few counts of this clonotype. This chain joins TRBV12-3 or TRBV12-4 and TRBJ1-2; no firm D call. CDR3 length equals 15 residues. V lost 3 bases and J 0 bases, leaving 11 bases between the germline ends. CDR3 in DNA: TGTGCCAGCAGTTTTGAGATGGGAGCTAACTATGGCTACACCTTC. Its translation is CASSFEMGANYGYTF.

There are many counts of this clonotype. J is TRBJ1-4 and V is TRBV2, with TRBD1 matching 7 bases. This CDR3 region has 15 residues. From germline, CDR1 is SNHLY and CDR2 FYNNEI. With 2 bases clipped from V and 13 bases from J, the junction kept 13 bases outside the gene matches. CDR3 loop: CASSESGQARSRLFF. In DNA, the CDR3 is TGTGCCAGCAGTGAATCCGGACAGGCCCGTTCGCGACTGTTTTTT.

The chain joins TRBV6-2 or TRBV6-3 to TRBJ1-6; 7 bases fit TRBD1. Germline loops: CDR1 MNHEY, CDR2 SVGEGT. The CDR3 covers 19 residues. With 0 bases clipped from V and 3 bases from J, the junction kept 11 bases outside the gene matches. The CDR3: CASSYSGNRGLNYNSPLHF. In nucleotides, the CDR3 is TGTGCCAGCAGTTACTCTGGGAACAGGGGCCTCAACTATAATTCACCCCTCCACTTT.

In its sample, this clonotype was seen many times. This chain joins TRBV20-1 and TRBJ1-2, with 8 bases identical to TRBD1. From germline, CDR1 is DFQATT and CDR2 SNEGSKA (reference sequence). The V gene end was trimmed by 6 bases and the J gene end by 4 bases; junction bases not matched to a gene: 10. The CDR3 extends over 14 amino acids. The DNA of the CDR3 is TGCAGTGCGCCCCGGACAGGGCAACGCTATGGCTACACCTTC. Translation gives CSAPRTGQRYGYTF.

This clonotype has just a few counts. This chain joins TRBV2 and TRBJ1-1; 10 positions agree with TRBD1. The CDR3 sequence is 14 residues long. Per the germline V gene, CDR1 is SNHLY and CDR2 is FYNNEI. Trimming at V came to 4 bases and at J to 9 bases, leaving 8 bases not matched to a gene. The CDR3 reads CASSVLQGQGQAFF. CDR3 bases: TGTGCCAGCAGTGTACTCCAGGGACAGGGGCAAGCTTTCTTT. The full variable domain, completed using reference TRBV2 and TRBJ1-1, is EPEVTQTPSHQVTQMGQEVILRCVPISNHLYFYWYRQILGQKVEFLVSFYNNEISEKSEIFDDQFSVERPDGSNFTLKIRSTKLEDSAMYFCASSVLQGQGQAFFGQGTRLTVV.

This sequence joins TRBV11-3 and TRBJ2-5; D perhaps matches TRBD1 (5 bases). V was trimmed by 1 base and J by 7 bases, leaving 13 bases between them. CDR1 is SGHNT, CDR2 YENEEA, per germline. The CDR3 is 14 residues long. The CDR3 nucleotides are TGTGCCAGCAGCTTAGCCCCAACCACAGGGACCCAGTACTTC. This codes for CASSLAPTTGTQYF.

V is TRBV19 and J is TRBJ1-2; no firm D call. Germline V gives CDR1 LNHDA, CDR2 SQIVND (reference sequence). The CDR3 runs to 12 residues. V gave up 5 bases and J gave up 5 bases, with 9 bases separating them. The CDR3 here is CASSWGNYGYTF. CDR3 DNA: TGTGCCAGTAGTTGGGGAAATTATGGCTACACCTTC.

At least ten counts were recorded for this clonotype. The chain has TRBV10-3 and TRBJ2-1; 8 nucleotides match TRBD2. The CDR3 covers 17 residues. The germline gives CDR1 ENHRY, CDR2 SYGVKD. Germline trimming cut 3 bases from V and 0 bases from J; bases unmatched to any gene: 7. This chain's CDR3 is CAISDLLAGSSYNEQFF. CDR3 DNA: TGTGCCATCAGTGACCTTTTAGCGGGGAGCTCCTACAATGAGCAGTTCTTC.

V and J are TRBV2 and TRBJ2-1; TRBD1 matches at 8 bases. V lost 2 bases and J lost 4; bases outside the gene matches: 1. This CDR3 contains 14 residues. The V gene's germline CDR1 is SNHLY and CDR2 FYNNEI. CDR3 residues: CASSETGGYNEQFF. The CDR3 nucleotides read TGTGCCAGCAGTGAAACAGGGGGGTACAATGAGCAGTTCTTC.

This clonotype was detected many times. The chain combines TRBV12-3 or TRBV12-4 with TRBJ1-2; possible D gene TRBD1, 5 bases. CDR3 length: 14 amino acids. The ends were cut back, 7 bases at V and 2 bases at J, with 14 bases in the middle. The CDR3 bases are TGTGCCAGCACTAGGACACTAACAAACTATGGCTACACCTTC. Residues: CASTRTLTNYGYTF.

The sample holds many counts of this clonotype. The chain's CDR3 is CASSLSGENTEAFF. CDR3 DNA: TGTGCCAGCAGCTTATCAGGGGAGAACACTGAAGCTTTCTTT. The chain couples TRBV7-9 to TRBJ1-1; TRBD1 might be the D (6 bases). This CDR3 contains 14 residues. The germline V gene has CDR1 SEHNR and CDR2 FQNEAQ (reference sequence). With 2 bases removed from V and 1 base from J, the gap between germline ends came to 8 bases.

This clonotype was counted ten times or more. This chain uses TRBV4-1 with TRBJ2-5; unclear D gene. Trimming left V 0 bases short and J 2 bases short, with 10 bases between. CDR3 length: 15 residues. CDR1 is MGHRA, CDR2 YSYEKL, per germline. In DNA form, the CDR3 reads TGCGCCAGCAGCCAAGATGTTCGTTGGCAAGAGACCCAGTACTTC. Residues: CASSQDVRWQETQYF.